The clone carrying this TCR beta chain was detected a few times. Staff drew roughly 10 milliliters of peripheral blood from each donor. Per sample, a minimum of 7 million PBMCs were isolated. It was with a sample-barcoded 5' primer and a J-beta primer mix that a second PCR of about 6 to 12 cycles was run. TCRdb itself ran the 5' RACE reads through MiXCR, one entry per CDR3 protein. The sample yields roughly 700,000 distinct CDR3 sequences, 20% to 25% seen once. Germline CDR1 is SGHTA and CDR2 is FQGNSA. The CDR3 length is 15 residues. The data are from a study of blood T cells in healthy people across ages. These data also formed part of another study, on T cells of mothers and their children. That paper states: Some 2.7 million TCR beta reads per child versus over 9 million per mother. It was related mother-child pairs that showed slightly higher overlap than unrelated pairs, without reaching significance.

V usage is TRBV7-2 and J usage is TRBJ2-5; 9 nucleotides match TRBD2. The end of the DNA fits TRBJ2-1 better, so the J call may be wrong. The sequence derives from a boy aged 10-17 years in good health. The sequencing input was blood. The DNA of the CDR3 is TGTGCCAGCAGCTTAGTTGGGACTAGCATACATGAGCAGTTCTTC. It specifies CASSLVGTSIHEQFF.